What follows describes a single T cell receptor beta chain. Which antigen it targets is not known. It has no much larger one-base neighbor in the sample; base qualities were not kept. These data come from a study of cytomegalovirus exposure and HLA in healthy donors (dated by TCRdb to 2015 to 2018). Study-wide context: An earlier analysis of some 600 of the donors reported around 280 Gb of sequence data and roughly 120 million unique TCR beta sequences obtained from around 170 million T cells. Approximately 330 gigabases of sequencing data and around 90 million unique TCR sequences made up an early release that covered over 550 HLA-typed donors. Of the roughly 400 genotyped donors, roughly 76% were placed in the genetic ancestry cluster associated with self-reported Caucasian donors. The aim of the study was to test whether cataloging public T cell receptors could identify signatures of past pathogen exposure. The T cell repertoires of roughly 660 subjects were profiled by immunosequencing and related to cytomegalovirus serostatus. A separate validation cohort of over 95 different subjects was used in addition to the 666-subject first cohort. To predict cytomegalovirus infection status, the study combined high-throughput TCR immunosequencing, statistical association of individual TCRs with disease status, and machine learning. To study patterns of TCR occurrence, a later analysis re-analyzed previously published TCR beta repertoires from hundreds of donors and added high-resolution HLA genotyping. Rather than drawing on any new phenotypic data, the later analysis identified candidate immune exposures from TCR beta sequences and the way those sequences occurred across donors. To decide whether each TCR beta V gene segment behaved as functional or pseudogenic, an earlier analysis of approximately 590 of the donors relied on high-throughput TCR beta sequencing. Donor age, sex, ethnicity and CMV serostatus were compiled together with the repertoire data. Genome-wide SNP genotypes for about 65% of the 666 donors were used in a later genetic analysis, which treated that subset as a discovery cohort. All discovery cohort repertoires had been generated using a single sequencing platform. Both class I and class II loci were covered by HLA typing, at four-digit resolution. Typing coverage varied by locus: about 620-640 donors for A, B, C, DRB1 and DQB1; roughly 560 for DQA1; approximately 610 for DPA1; roughly 450 for DPB1. Because of strong linkage in the cohort, roughly five DR-DQ haplotypes were treated as single units for association and clustering. Among over 350 genotyped donors of the cohort, an average of approximately 230,000 unique TCR beta nucleotide sequences were sequenced per donor, roughly 18% of them non-productive. Study-wide findings and limitations: Because HLA typing was unavailable for some donors at each locus, only the typed subset was used in association tests. In an earlier analysis of 500 to 650 of the donors, most TCR beta V segments appeared in productive rearrangements about 90% or about 30% of the time, broadly matching IMGT annotations. A later genetic analysis associated a missense DCLRE1C variant with V-gene and J-gene trimming of TCR beta chains, and an independent cohort replicated the association. Compared with equally common non-associated chains, HLA-associated TCR beta chains in a later analysis were more clonally expanded and had lower generation probabilities. Some IMGT-functional V segments, including TRBV6-2 and TRBV6-3, could not be told apart with the 87-base-pair reads, so those segments were excluded. A cluster of highly shared sequence variants was judged likely to represent a technical artifact of the sequencing pipeline. A further reported finding was that TCR beta sequences accurately predicted the HLA-A and HLA-B alleles for most subjects in the first cohort. The study listed approximately 150 TCR beta chains as associated with cytomegalovirus. In this cohort, only TCR beta chains were sequenced, and detectable features were limited by the absence of alpha or paired-chain data. According to a later analysis, TCR association rates differed among HLA loci, with DRB1 alleles showing the most associated TCRs and HLA-C alleles showing the fewest. Because counts were too low, about 18 rarely observed V segments, including chromosome 9 orphons, were left out of the earlier analysis of a few hundred of the donors. Across donors, most TCR sequences were observed very rarely, whereas some public TCRs were present in many individuals. In vitro tests confirmed that a few of the cytomegalovirus-associated TCR beta chains recognize cytomegalovirus antigens. Specific HLA alleles were associated with 18,000 or so TCR beta sequences at a false discovery rate of 0.05 in a later analysis. Correlated functional status among segregating V segments might be attributable to linkage disequilibrium, but an unknown experimental factor could not be ruled out. According to a later genetic analysis, donors in an Asian-associated ancestry cluster had fewer N-insertions in productive TCRs than the approximately 710-donor mean. A later analysis found that most CMV-associated TCR beta chains appeared HLA-restricted, with HLA associations seemingly driven largely by CMV exposure. According to a later analysis, parvovirus B19, influenza, CMV and Epstein-Barr virus appeared linked to several top co-occurrence clusters. The classifier was reported to diagnose cytomegalovirus status with high specificity and sensitivity in both the original cohort and the validation cohort. For the cohort, immune exposure information was limited to CMV serostatus. Roughly uniform sequencing depth across donors was assumed in presence/absence analyses, although this assumption may not hold. It was suggested by the authors that the approach could potentially be generalized to other disease states and immunological phenotypes. Strong co-occurrence of HLA alleles, especially DR and DQ, made assigning TCR associations to individual alleles difficult.

In total, 666 healthy bone marrow donors made up the cohort. At the time of sampling, all cohort members were nominally healthy, though unrecorded immune exposures were likely present. The donor tested CMV seronegative and was one of the 352 seronegative cohort members. A peripheral blood sample was collected from each donor, and TCR beta sequencing was performed on peripheral blood mononuclear cells. The Qiagen DNeasy Blood Extraction Kit was used to extract genomic DNA from the blood cell samples. The library was generated by the immunoSEQ multiplex PCR assay. For the multiplex PCR, a mixture combining 60 forward primers for TCR Vbeta segments and 13 reverse primers for TCR Jbeta segments was used. A multiplex PCR assay on genomic DNA amplified the CDR3 region of rearranged TCR beta genes. On the Illumina HiSeq System, the amplified TCR beta libraries were sequenced as 87-base-pair reads. Per the original workflow: In a later analysis, 70 million to 95 million unique TCR beta chains were counted across the 666 repertoires, and approximately 11 million of these chains were shared by at least two donors. Raw reads were error-corrected and collapsed into unique sequences by a nearest-neighbor algorithm in which closely related sequences were merged to remove PCR and sequencing errors. Alignment of CDR3 sequences to IMGT reference sequences was used to assign V, D and J gene segments. For a sequence to be retained, a match of at least six nucleotides to both a V gene segment and a J gene segment was required. Rearrangements were classified as productive when the CDR3 lacked stop codons and remained in frame with V and J, and all other rearrangements were classified as non-productive. Following IMGT convention, CDR3 was defined as the stretch from the second conserved V-encoded cysteine to the conserved J-encoded phenylalanine. The earlier analysis of 500 to 750 of the donors excluded any sequence lacking an unambiguous match to a single V gene segment. An earlier analysis of 587 of the donors called V segments functional above 56.7% productive rearrangements and segregating when the between-donor standard deviation exceeded 5%. A statistical classification framework was built for diagnosing cytomegalovirus status from the catalog of TCR beta chain sequences. In a later analysis, TCR nucleotide sequences were compared against IMGT/GENE-DB human TR gene sequences so that V and J genes could be assigned. The TCRdist pipeline was used in a later analysis to assign CDR3 sequences and most-parsimonious VDJ recombination scenarios. A later analysis defined each TCR beta chain by its CDR3 amino acid sequence plus V-gene family, and excluded reads lacking a unique V-gene family. A later analysis removed roughly 590 highly shared, low-generation-probability nucleotide sequences to deal with suspected cross-contamination and a sequencing artifact. For each public chain, a later analysis derived a clonal expansion index from normalized ranks of inferred template counts within each repertoire. A later analysis computed generation probabilities with a VDJ recombination model fitted to out-of-frame rearrangements, and checked the results against IGoR. A later analysis scored TCR-TCR, TCR-HLA and TCR-CMV co-occurrence with hypergeometric tests, applying a repertoire-size bias correction to TCR pairs. A later analysis estimated false discovery rates by permuting HLA or CMV assignments 20 times. In a later analysis, co-occurring TCRs were grouped using DBSCAN, with TCRdist sequence similarity added in when clustering inside HLA-allele-positive subsets. Co-occurrence clustering excluded repertoires with fewer than 30,000 or more than 120,000 public chains, plus five with anomalous nucleotide sharing. Imported from immuneACCESS, the table was reduced by TCRdb to in-frame sequences with V and J called. These copies leave out some clones; in studies compared against another copy, an unresolved V gene accounts for under half, and the cause of the remainder is not known. The D gene and trimming were derived from the DNA, and the V and J assignments and clone size from that table. Across this sample there are about 140,000 clones, with roughly 76% seen only once. Roughly 1.3% of the sample rests with the top ten.

Reading from cysteine to phenylalanine, the CDR3 counts 17 amino acids. Only CDR3 DNA is held: 51 bases, read in frame from base 1. The V end loses 6 bases and the J end loses 0 bases, and a stretch of 20 bases separates them. Reading the germline V gene (reference sequence) gives CDR1 SGHAT and CDR2 FQDESV. The clonotype originates from a woman in her thirties or forties in good health and CMV-seronegative. The chain is made from TRBV11-1 and TRBJ1-1; the D segment cannot be called with confidence. The sample taken for sequencing was PBMCs. The CDR3 sequence is CASRTWLDPRLNTEAFF. The DNA reads TGTGCCAGCAGGACTTGGTTGGATCCTCGCCTGAACACTGAAGCTTTCTTT.